The 27 T cell receptor beta chains listed next were all sequenced from one sample in a study of cytomegalovirus exposure and HLA in healthy donors. Researchers ran the PCR with 60 Vbeta and 13 Jbeta primers. Measured with immunoSEQ multiplex PCR; TCRdb has only the in-frame clones, and not every one. The sample lists about 160,000 clones; approximately 72% were seen once. Sequencing used PBMCs. These receptors all come from a man aged 35 to 55 in good health and CMV-seropositive.

The gene calls are TRBV7-2 and TRBJ1-2; 7 positions agree with TRBD1. The V gene end was trimmed by 5 bases and the J gene end by 8 bases; junction bases not matched to a gene: 14. This CDR3 has 15 amino acids. CDR1 and CDR2 (germline): SGHTA, FQGNSA. CDR3 region: CASSPPRGTEDGYTF. CDR3 coding DNA: TGTGCCAGCAGCCCCCCCAGGGGGACGGAGGACGGCTACACCTTC.

The chain joins TRBV9 to TRBJ2-1; D is ambiguous. There are 14 residues in the CDR3. From germline, CDR1 is SGDLS and CDR2 YYNGEE. V shed 0 bases and J shed 6 bases, with 10 bases lying between them. The CDR3 reads CASSVDRVINEQFF. CDR3 nucleotide sequence: TGTGCCAGCAGCGTAGATAGAGTCATCAATGAGCAGTTCTTC.

The rearrangement joins TRBV7-9 to TRBJ2-5; tentative D call: TRBD1 (7 bases). This CDR3 is built from 15 residues. V gave up 5 bases and J gave up 2 bases, with 15 bases separating them. Germline-derived CDR1 and CDR2 are SEHNR and FQNEAQ (reference sequence). The CDR3: CASSPRGVVQETQYF. CDR3 coding DNA: TGTGCCAGCAGCCCCAGGGGGGTCGTTCAAGAGACCCAGTACTTC.

The chain employs TRBV9 and TRBJ2-5; perhaps TRBD2 as D (6 bases). Germline V CDR1 and CDR2: SGDLS, YYNGEE. This CDR3 is built from 15 residues. V lost 4 bases, J lost 11 bases, and 24 bases lay in between. CDR3 DNA: TGTGCCAGCAGCCCCCGGGATATGGGGTCCCGGGAGCAGTACTTC. Its translation is CASSPRDMGSREQYF.

The chain combines TRBV7-2 with TRBJ2-5, with 9 bases that match TRBD1. Germline-derived CDR1 and CDR2 are SGHTA and FQGNSA. V lost 5 bases and J lost 3; bases outside the gene matches: 10. The CDR3 extends over 16 amino acids. The DNA of the CDR3 is TGTGCCAGCAGCCAAGATACCGGGACAGGGAAAGAGACCCAGTACTTC. Translated, it gives CASSQDTGTGKETQYF.

Turning to this clone: The identical CDR3 is also encoded by other nucleotide sequences in the sample. The chain links TRBV7-3 to TRBJ1-1; 7 bases are a match to TRBD1. The V and J ends lost 5 bases and 1 base, in that order; junction bases with no gene match: 1. The germline gives CDR1 SGHTA, CDR2 FQGTGA. The CDR3 is made up of 13 amino acids. CDR3 sequence reads: CASSRQGNTEAFF. The CDR3 DNA reads as TGTGCCAGCAGCAGACAGGGGAACACTGAAGCTTTCTTT.

This clone has only a few counts. The J gene is TRBJ1-5, the V gene TRBV5-6, with 7 bases aligning to TRBD1. Germline V lookup: CDR1 SGHDT, CDR2 YYEEEE. The CDR3 extends over 15 amino acids. Losses at the gene ends were 0 bases for V and 6 bases for J; bases not matched to a gene: 6. The CDR3: CASSLAGGMGQPQHF. DNA for the CDR3: TGTGCCAGCAGCTTGGCAGGGGGAATGGGTCAGCCCCAGCATTTT.

This clone was seen at least ten times. V gene TRBV18 combines with J gene TRBJ2-7; D might be TRBD2 (6 bases). The V end was cut by 1 base, the J end by 2 bases, with 15 bases between. The CDR3 contains 16 residues. In germline, CDR1 is KGHSH, CDR2 LQKENI. In DNA, the CDR3 is TGTGCCAGCTCACCACTTCCGGGGGAAAGAACCTACGAGCAGTACTTC. It encodes CASSPLPGERTYEQYF.

This chain uses TRBV11-2 with TRBJ2-1; 8 bases match TRBD2. The CDR3 runs to 16 residues. CDR1 SGHAT and CDR2 FQNNGV come from the germline V gene. J gave up 4 bases and V 1 base, and 6 bases lay outside the gene matches. The CDR3 nucleotides are TGTGCCAGCAGCTTAGTGGATAGCGGGGCGTACAATGAGCAGTTCTTC. Protein: CASSLVDSGAYNEQFF.

V and J are TRBV5-1 and TRBJ2-7; TRBD2 is a possible D gene (5 bases). CDR3 length: 14 amino acids. CDR1 is SGHRS, CDR2 YFSETQ, per germline. V lost 4 bases to trimming and J lost 0 bases, with 11 bases between them. The CDR3 sequence: CASSQTGSSYEQYF. For the CDR3, the DNA is TGCGCCAGCAGCCAGACGGGGAGCTCCTACGAGCAGTACTTC.

The rearrangement links TRBV27 to TRBJ1-6; perhaps TRBD1 as D (6 bases). V lost 6 bases to trimming and J lost 6 bases, with 12 bases between them. This CDR3 is built from 14 residues. CDR1 and CDR2 from the germline V gene are MNHEY and SMNVEV (reference sequence). The CDR3 here is CASRTGTLNSPLHF. In DNA form, the CDR3 reads TGTGCCAGCAGGACAGGCACCCTTAATTCACCCCTCCACTTT.

This chain's CDR3 is CASSHHRGPGNTIYF. The CDR3 DNA reads TGTGCCAGCAGCCACCACAGGGGACCTGGAAACACCATATATTTT. The genes are TRBV5-8 and TRBJ1-3; the match to TRBD1 covers 7 bases. The CDR3 consists of 15 residues. CDR1 SGHTS and CDR2 YDEGEE come from the germline V gene. V was pared by 4 bases and J by 2 bases, with 6 bases of the junction left unmatched.

This clone came up once. This chain connects TRBV6-1 to TRBJ2-1, with D possibly being TRBD2 (6 bases). The germline gives CDR1 MNHNS, CDR2 SASEGT. The CDR3 has 13 residues. V was pared by 6 bases and J by 3 bases, with 9 bases between. CDR3 nucleotides: TGTGCCAGCAGGGGGGACTTCTACAATGAGCAGTTCTTC. Translated, it gives CASRGDFYNEQFF.

Comments on this clone: The same CDR3 can be traced to other DNA sequences in this sample. The V gene is TRBV5-1, the J gene TRBJ2-5; D gene uncertain. The V end was cut by 0 bases, the J end by 2 bases, with 5 bases between. Per germline, CDR1 SGHRS and CDR2 YFSETQ. The CDR3 is 13 amino acids. CDR3 DNA: TGCGCCAGCAGCTTGGGGCAGCAAGAGACCCAGTACTTC. Protein sequence: CASSLGQQETQYF.

The chain combines TRBV29-1 with TRBJ1-2; weak D call: TRBD1 (5 bases). CDR1 is SQVTM, CDR2 ANQGSEA, per germline. The germline V and J ends were trimmed by 3 bases and 2 bases, with 13 bases remaining between them. The length of the CDR3 is 14 residues. CDR3 region: CSVEGREGNYGYTF. For the CDR3, the DNA is TGCAGCGTTGAGGGCAGGGAGGGAAACTATGGCTACACCTTC.

This clone was detected only once. The chain links TRBV18 to TRBJ2-3; D gene ambiguous. Trimming pared 3 bases from V and 8 bases from J, leaving 12 bases between. The CDR3 consists of 13 residues. In germline, CDR1 is KGHSH, CDR2 LQKENI. The CDR3 DNA follows: TGTGCCAGCTCACCCCCCTCAACGGGTACGCAGTATTTT. As protein: CASSPPSTGTQYF.

The chain joins TRBV7-8 to TRBJ1-4, with 10 bases identical to TRBD1. Trimming at V came to 6 bases and at J to 7 bases, leaving 5 bases not matched to a gene. This CDR3 is 14 amino acids long. From germline, CDR1 is SGHVS and CDR2 FQNEAQ. The DNA of the CDR3 is TGTGCCAGCAGTCCCCGGGACAGGGGTGAAAAACTGTTTTTT. Its translation: CASSPRDRGEKLFF.

The J gene is TRBJ2-7, the V gene TRBV6-5; possible D gene TRBD1, 5 bases. CDR3 length equals 13 residues. CDR1 MNHEY and CDR2 SVGAGI come from the germline V gene. The V end lost 7 bases, the J end lost 0 bases, and 10 bases lay between the germline ends. This chain's CDR3 is CASKRGGSYEQYF. The CDR3 DNA is TGTGCCAGCAAAAGGGGCGGCTCCTACGAGCAGTACTTC.

The DNA for the CDR3 is TGTGCCAGTAAGGGGGGGCAGGACACCGGGGAGCTGTTTTTT. This codes for CASKGGQDTGELFF. V usage is TRBV19 and J usage is TRBJ2-2; possibly TRBD2 for D (7 bases). V was clipped by 7 bases and J by 3 bases, with 12 bases between them. Germline values: CDR1 LNHDA, CDR2 SQIVND (reference sequence). This CDR3 is built from 14 residues.

The chain uses TRBV30 and TRBJ2-1, with a weak D call TRBD1 (7 bases). The ends were cut back, 4 bases at V and 6 bases at J, with 16 bases in the middle. Per germline, CDR1 GTSNPN and CDR2 SVGIG (reference sequence). The CDR3 is made up of 14 amino acids. The CDR3 bases are TGTGCCTGGAATCGACAGGGAGGTGGCAATGAGCAGTTCTTC. The encoded protein is CAWNRQGGGNEQFF.

This chain links TRBV19 with TRBJ2-2; D perhaps matches TRBD1 (5 bases). CDR1 and CDR2 (germline): LNHDA, SQIVND (reference sequence). The V and J ends lost 3 bases and 4 bases respectively, with 12 bases between them. The CDR3 runs to 15 residues. The CDR3 DNA reads TGTGCCAGTAGTATTCCCGCCAGGGCCACCGGGGAGCTGTTTTTT. Protein sequence: CASSIPARATGELFF.

The V gene is TRBV7-2, the J gene TRBJ1-6; D is perhaps TRBD1 (5 bases). Germline CDR1 is SGHTA and CDR2 is FQGNSA. The CDR3 has 14 residues. V lost 3 bases and J lost 9, with 12 bases in between. CDR3 DNA sequence: TGTGCCAGCAGCTTTGAGATCGGGGGTTCACCCCTCCACTTT. As protein: CASSFEIGGSPLHF.

The V and J genes are TRBV30 and TRBJ2-3; 11 bases line up with TRBD2. Germline V gene lookup returns CDR1 GTSNPN and CDR2 SVGIG (reference sequence). The CDR3 runs to 14 residues. Trimming took 4 bases from V and 8 from J; bases not matched to a gene: 8. The CDR3 sequence: CAWTVLAGGGTQYF. CDR3 in DNA: TGTGCCTGGACCGTCCTAGCGGGGGGAGGTACGCAGTATTTT. Using reference TRBV30 and TRBJ2-3 for the parts outside the CDR3, the full variable domain is SQTIHQWPATLVQPVGSPLSLECTVEGTSNPNLYWYRQAAGRGLQLLFYSVGIGQISSEVPQNLSASRPQDRQFILSSKKLLLSDSGFYLCAWTVLAGGGTQYFGPGTRLTVL.

The chain uses TRBV4-3 and TRBJ1-2, with D maybe TRBD1 (6 bases). This CDR3 contains 15 residues. CDR1 and CDR2 (germline): LGHNA, YSLEER. Trimming stripped 0 bases from V and 8 bases from J, with 16 bases between. The CDR3 bases are TGCGCCAGCAGCCAAGATGAGGGGGGGGCCATGGGCTACACCTTC. It yields the protein CASSQDEGGAMGYTF.

This chain uses TRBV9 with TRBJ2-1; TRBD1 is a possible D gene (6 bases). V was pared by 3 bases and J by 2 bases, with 15 bases between. Germline CDR1 reads SGDLS; CDR2 reads YYNGEE. The CDR3 extends over 16 amino acids. This chain's CDR3 is CASSEGEQGPYNEQFF. CDR3 sequence (DNA): TGTGCCAGCAGCGAGGGGGAGCAGGGACCCTACAATGAGCAGTTCTTC.

The gene calls are TRBV5-6 and TRBJ2-3; 8 nucleotides match TRBD2. V lost 0 bases and J lost 4; bases outside the gene matches: 4. This CDR3 spans 15 amino acids. Per germline, CDR1 SGHDT and CDR2 YYEEEE. The CDR3 region is CASSLVGGGSDTQYF. The CDR3 coding sequence is TGTGCCAGCAGCTTGGTCGGGGGGGGCTCAGATACGCAGTATTTT.

This clone came up a few times. A read error may produce the germline difference seen at one junction end. The gene calls are TRBV7-9 and TRBJ1-1; 12 nucleotides line up with TRBD1. This CDR3 has 16 residues. Germline V CDR1 and CDR2: SEHNR, FQNEAQ (reference sequence). The CDR3 coding sequence is TGTTCCAGCAGCCTGGGGACAGGGGGCTGGGACACTGAAGCTTTCTTT. Its translation: CSSSLGTGGWDTEAFF.